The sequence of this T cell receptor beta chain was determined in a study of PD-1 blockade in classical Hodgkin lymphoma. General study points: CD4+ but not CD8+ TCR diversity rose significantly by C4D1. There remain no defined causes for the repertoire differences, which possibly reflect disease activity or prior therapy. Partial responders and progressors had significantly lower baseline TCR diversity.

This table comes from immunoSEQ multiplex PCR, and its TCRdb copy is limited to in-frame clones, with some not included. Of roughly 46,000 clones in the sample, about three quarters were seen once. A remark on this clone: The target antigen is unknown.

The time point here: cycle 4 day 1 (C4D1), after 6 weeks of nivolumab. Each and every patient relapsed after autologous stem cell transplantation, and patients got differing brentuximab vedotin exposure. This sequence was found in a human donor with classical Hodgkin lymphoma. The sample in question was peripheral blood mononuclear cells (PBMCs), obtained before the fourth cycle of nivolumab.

The CDR3 nucleotides are TGTGCCTGGAGTGTAGATAGCGGGAGAGGAGATGAGCAGTTCTTC. Residues: CAWSVDSGRGDEQFF. The chain employs TRBV30 and TRBJ2-1, with 9 bases matching TRBD2. The length of the CDR3 is 15 residues. CDR1 is GTSNPN and CDR2 is SVGIG in the germline V gene (reference sequence). J lost 8 bases, V lost 0 bases, and 8 bases had no gene match. The variable domain in full, completed from reference TRBV30 and TRBJ2-1, reads SQTIHQWPATLVQPVGSPLSLECTVEGTSNPNLYWYRQAAGRGLQLLFYSVGIGQISSEVPQNLSASRPQDRQFILSSKKLLLSDSGFYLCAWSVDSGRGDEQFFGPGTRLTVL.